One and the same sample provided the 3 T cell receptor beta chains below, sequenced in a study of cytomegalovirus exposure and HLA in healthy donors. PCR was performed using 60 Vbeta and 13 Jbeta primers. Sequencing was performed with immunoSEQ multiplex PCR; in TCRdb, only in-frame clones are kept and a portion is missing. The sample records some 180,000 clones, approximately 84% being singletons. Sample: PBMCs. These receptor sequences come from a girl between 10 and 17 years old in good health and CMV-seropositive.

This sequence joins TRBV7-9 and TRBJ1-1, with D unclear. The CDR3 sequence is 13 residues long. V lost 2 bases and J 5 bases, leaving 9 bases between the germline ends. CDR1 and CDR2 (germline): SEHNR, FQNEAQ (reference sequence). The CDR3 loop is CASSLKEATEAFF. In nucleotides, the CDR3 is TGTGCCAGCAGCTTAAAGGAGGCGACTGAAGCTTTCTTT.

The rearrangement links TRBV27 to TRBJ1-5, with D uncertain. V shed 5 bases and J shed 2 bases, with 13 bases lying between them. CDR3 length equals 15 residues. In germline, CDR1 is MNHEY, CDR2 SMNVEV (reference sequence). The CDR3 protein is CASSSRRVGNQPQHF. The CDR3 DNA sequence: TGTGCCAGCAGTAGTAGAAGAGTAGGCAATCAGCCCCAGCATTTT.

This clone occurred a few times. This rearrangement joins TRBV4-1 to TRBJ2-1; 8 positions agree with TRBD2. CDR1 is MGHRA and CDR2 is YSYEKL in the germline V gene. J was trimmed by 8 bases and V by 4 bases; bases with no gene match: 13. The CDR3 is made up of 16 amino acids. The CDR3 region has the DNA TGCGCCAGCAGCCCGATCGGGACTAGGCTGGTCGATGAGCAGTTCTTC. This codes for CASSPIGTRLVDEQFF.